This entry lists 20 T cell receptor beta chains sequenced from one sample in a study of patients and donors after allogeneic stem cell transplantation. MiXCR was run by TCRdb on the RT-PCR reads, yielding one entry per CDR3 protein. The sample records approximately 170,000 distinct CDR3 sequences, approximately 22% being singletons. Sequences were obtained from blood, either unsorted or a sorted T cell fraction (not recorded which). The receptors originated from a human donor who was either an allogeneic HSCT recipient or a stem cell or donor lymphocyte infusion donor (not recorded which). It is not recorded whose cells these are; they may come from a transplant donor.

In this sample, this clonotype turned up a few times. The chain joins TRBV12-3 or TRBV12-4 to TRBJ1-1; TRBD1 might be the D (5 bases). CDR3 length: 13 residues. Deletions cut 7 bases from V and 4 bases from J, with 13 bases between. This CDR3 is CASTPLRGTEAFF. The CDR3 coding sequence is TGTGCCAGCACCCCCCTGAGGGGCACTGAAGCTTTCTTT.

The chain links TRBV20-1 to TRBJ2-7, with a tentative D call TRBD1 (6 bases). With 4 bases removed from V and 2 bases from J, the gap between germline ends came to 12 bases. CDR1 and CDR2 from the germline V gene are DFQATT and SNEGSKA (reference sequence). CDR3 length equals 13 residues. The CDR3 nucleotides read TGCAGTGCTATCCTACAGGGACCCTACGAGCAGTACTTC. As protein: CSAILQGPYEQYF.

The chain uses TRBV12-3 or TRBV12-4 and TRBJ2-4; 8 bases are shared with TRBD2. V lost 1 base and J lost 1; bases outside the gene matches: 3. The CDR3 sequence is 16 residues long. DNA for the CDR3: TGTGCCAGCAGTTTAGTAGCGGGGAGCGCCAAAAACATTCAGTACTTC. This translates into CASSLVAGSAKNIQYF.

The V gene is TRBV7-3, the J gene TRBJ1-2; D is unresolved. Germline V gene sequence: CDR1 SGHTA, CDR2 FQGTGA. The CDR3 loop spans 13 amino acids. With 2 bases removed from V and 4 bases from J, the gap between germline ends came to 8 bases. The CDR3 DNA reads as TGTGCCAGCAGCTTATATGGTAGCTATGGCTACACCTTC. This codes for CASSLYGSYGYTF.

Concerning this clonotype: Since a far larger clone is one base different, this is likely a read error. V usage is TRBV5-1 and J usage is TRBJ2-7, with D unresolved. Germline V CDR1 and CDR2: SGHRS, YFSETQ. The CDR3 length is 11 residues. V was cut by 4 bases and J by 4 bases, with 6 bases left in between. The CDR3 sequence: CASSVGYEQYF. CDR3 in DNA: TGCGCCAGCAGCGTGGGGTACGAGCAGTACTTC.

The rearrangement joins TRBV29-1 to TRBJ1-2, with D maybe TRBD1 (6 bases). Germline V lookup: CDR1 SQVTM, CDR2 ANQGSEA. V was clipped by 2 bases and J by 6 bases, with 7 bases between them. This CDR3 is built from 11 residues. The chain's CDR3 is CSVERGDGYTF. CDR3 coding DNA: TGCAGCGTTGAAAGGGGGGATGGCTACACCTTC.

This sequence joins TRBV20-1 and TRBJ2-1; TRBD2 matches 11 bases. Germline V gives CDR1 DFQATT, CDR2 SNEGSKA (reference sequence). The V segment lost 5 bases and the J segment 8 bases; nucleotides outside the gene matches: 5. This CDR3 has 13 amino acids. The CDR3 region has the DNA TGCAGTGCTGTAGCGGGAGGGCCCCATGAGCAGTTCTTC. Protein product: CSAVAGGPHEQFF.

This rearrangement joins TRBV18 to TRBJ2-1, with a possible D match to TRBD1 (5 bases). The germline gives CDR1 KGHSH, CDR2 LQKENI. Trimming removed 3 bases from V and 10 bases from J, with 16 bases in between. This CDR3 is built from 14 residues. The chain's CDR3 is CASSPPQGSKEQFF. Here the CDR3 DNA reads TGTGCCAGCTCACCCCCGCAGGGTTCCAAAGAGCAGTTCTTC. The full variable domain, in which reference TRBV18 and TRBJ2-1 provide the parts outside the CDR3, is NAGVMQNPRHLVRRRGQEARLRCSPMKGHSHVYWYRQLPEEGLKFMVYLQKENIIDESGMPKERFSAEFPKEGPSILRIQQVVRGDSAAYFCASSPPQGSKEQFFGPGTRLTVL.

The chain combines TRBV7-9 with TRBJ1-2; TRBD1 matches 9 bases. The CDR3 is made up of 17 amino acids. CDR1 and CDR2 from the germline V gene are SEHNR and FQNEAQ (reference sequence). The V and J ends lost 3 bases and 6 bases, in that order; junction bases with no gene match: 14. The CDR3 protein is CASSFPRDRDGTHGYTF. CDR3 DNA sequence: TGTGCCAGCAGCTTCCCCAGGGACAGGGACGGAACACATGGCTACACCTTC.

The chain recombines TRBV2 with TRBJ2-3; possibly TRBD1 or TRBD2 for D (5 bases each). Germline assignment: CDR1 SNHLY and CDR2 FYNNEI. V lost 6 bases and J lost 1, with 17 bases in between. The CDR3 consists of 16 residues. The CDR3 DNA follows: TGTGCCAGCAGCGTCAGCGGCCTGGGGGGCACAGATACGCAGTATTTT. Amino acids: CASSVSGLGGTDTQYF.

This rearrangement joins TRBV20-1 to TRBJ2-3; D is unresolved. The V end was cut by 3 bases, the J end by 0 bases, with 4 bases between. CDR3 length equals 12 residues. Germline CDR1 reads DFQATT; CDR2 reads SNEGSKA (reference sequence). For the CDR3, the DNA is TGCAGTGCTAGTTTGAGCACAGATACGCAGTATTTT. It specifies CSASLSTDTQYF.

This clonotype was seen a few times. The V and J genes are TRBV20-1 and TRBJ2-6; D might be TRBD1 (6 bases). The germline V and J ends were trimmed by 1 base and 0 bases, with 16 bases remaining between them. CDR3 size: 18 residues. CDR1 is DFQATT, CDR2 SNEGSKA, per germline (reference sequence). Here the CDR3 reads CSARGFGQTNSGANVLTF. DNA of the CDR3: TGCAGTGCTAGAGGCTTCGGACAGACCAACTCTGGGGCCAACGTCCTGACTTTC.

The chain uses TRBV5-1 and TRBJ2-3; D might be TRBD1 or TRBD2, each matching 6 bases. There are 17 residues in the CDR3. V dropped 3 bases and J dropped 2 bases, with 19 bases sitting between them. CDR1 and CDR2 (germline): SGHRS, YFSETQ. Here the CDR3 DNA reads TGCGCCAGCAGCTCTCCAAACGGGGGCCCCCCCACAGATACGCAGTATTTT. It encodes CASSSPNGGPPTDTQYF.

The J gene is TRBJ1-1, the V gene TRBV25-1; possibly TRBD1 for D (6 bases). The ends were cut back, 8 bases at V and 13 bases at J, with 20 bases in the middle. The CDR3 sequence is 12 residues long. In germline, CDR1 is MGHDK, CDR2 SYGVNS. CDR3 in DNA: TGTGCCAGCTCCCGGTGGGGGGCGATTGGTTTCTTT. Its translation is CASSRWGAIGFF.

This chain links TRBV18 with TRBJ2-3; TRBD2 agrees at 7 bases. Looked up from germline, CDR1 is KGHSH and CDR2 is LQKENI. Trimming at V came to 5 bases and at J to 0 bases, leaving 5 bases not matched to a gene. The CDR3 runs to 15 residues. The CDR3, as DNA: TGTGCCAGCTCATTCTCGCGGGGGAGCACAGATACGCAGTATTTT. It yields the protein CASSFSRGSTDTQYF.

This clonotype was observed many times. V and J are TRBV5-1 and TRBJ1-4, with D possibly matching TRBD1 (5 bases). The V gene lost 4 bases and the J gene lost 5 bases, with 15 bases spanning the gap. The germline V gene has CDR1 SGHRS and CDR2 YFSETQ. This CDR3 contains 15 residues. The DNA for the CDR3 is TGCGCCAGCAGCACCGGGTTGGGGCAAAATGAAAAACTGTTTTTT. This codes for CASSTGLGQNEKLFF.

The chain employs TRBV12-5 and TRBJ1-5; no reliable D call. V lost 6 bases to trimming and J lost 4 bases, with 4 bases between them. CDR3 length: 11 residues. Germline CDR1 LGHNT, CDR2 FRNRAP. Here the CDR3 DNA reads TGTGCTAGTGGCACAAATCAGCCCCAGCATTTT. Residues: CASGTNQPQHF.

J is TRBJ1-4 and V is TRBV18; D perhaps matches TRBD1 (6 bases). The CDR3 is 13 amino acids. CDR1 KGHSH and CDR2 LQKENI come from the germline V gene. V shed 8 bases and J shed 8 bases, with 15 bases lying between them. The CDR3 protein is CASTTGRQEKLFF. Here the CDR3 DNA reads TGTGCCAGCACCACAGGGCGTCAGGAAAAACTGTTTTTT.

This clonotype was counted at least ten times. The chain is built from TRBV10-2 and TRBJ1-6, with D unresolved. V was cut by 5 bases and J by 8 bases, with 7 bases left in between. This CDR3 comprises 12 residues. Germline values: CDR1 WSHSY, CDR2 SAAADI. CDR3 bases: TGCGCCAGCAGTAACGTATATTCACCCCTCCACTTT. Its protein is CASSNVYSPLHF.

The rearrangement uses TRBV7-6 and TRBJ1-5; 8 bases align to TRBD1. The CDR3 sequence is 18 residues long. J gave up 0 bases and V 5 bases, and 12 bases lay outside the gene matches. Germline-derived CDR1 and CDR2 are SGHVS and FNYEAQ. This CDR3 is CASSPWLGGQDSNQPQHF. In DNA form, the CDR3 reads TGTGCCAGCAGCCCTTGGCTAGGGGGACAGGATAGCAATCAGCCCCAGCATTTT. The variable domain in full, with the rest retrieved from reference TRBV7-6 and TRBJ1-5, is GAGVSQSPRYKVTKRGQDVALRCDPISGHVSLYWYRQALGQGPEFLTYFNYEAQQDKSGLPNDRFSAERPEGSISTLTIQRTEQRDSAMYRCASSPWLGGQDSNQPQHFGDGTRLSIL.